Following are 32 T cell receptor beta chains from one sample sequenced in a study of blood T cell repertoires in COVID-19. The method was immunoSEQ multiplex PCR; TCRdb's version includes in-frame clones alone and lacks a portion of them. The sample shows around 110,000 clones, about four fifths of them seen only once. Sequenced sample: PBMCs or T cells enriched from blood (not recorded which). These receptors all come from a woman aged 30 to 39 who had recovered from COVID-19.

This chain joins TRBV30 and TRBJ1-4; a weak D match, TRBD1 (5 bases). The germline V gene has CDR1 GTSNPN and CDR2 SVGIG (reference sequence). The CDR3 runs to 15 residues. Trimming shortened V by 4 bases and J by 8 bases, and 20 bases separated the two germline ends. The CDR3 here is CAWTPLPGGGEKLFF. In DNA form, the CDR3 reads TGTGCCTGGACCCCACTCCCGGGGGGTGGCGAAAAACTGTTTTTT.

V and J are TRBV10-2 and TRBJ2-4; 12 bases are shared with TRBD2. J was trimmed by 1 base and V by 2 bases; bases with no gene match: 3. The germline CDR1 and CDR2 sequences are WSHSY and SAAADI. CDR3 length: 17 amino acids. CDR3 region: CASSEGTSGRAKNIQYF. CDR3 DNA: TGCGCCAGCAGTGAGGGGACTAGCGGGCGGGCCAAAAACATTCAGTACTTC.

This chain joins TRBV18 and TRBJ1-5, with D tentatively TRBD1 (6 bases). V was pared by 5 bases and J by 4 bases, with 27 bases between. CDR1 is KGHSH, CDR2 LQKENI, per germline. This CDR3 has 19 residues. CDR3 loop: CASSAIPPGTKFSNQPQHF. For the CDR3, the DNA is TGTGCCAGCTCAGCGATCCCACCCGGGACAAAGTTCTCGAATCAGCCCCAGCATTTT.

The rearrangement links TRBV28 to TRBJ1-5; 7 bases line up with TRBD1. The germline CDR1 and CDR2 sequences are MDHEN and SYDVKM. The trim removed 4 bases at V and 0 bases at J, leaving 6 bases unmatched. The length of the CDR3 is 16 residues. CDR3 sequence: CASSSTGAPSNQPQHF. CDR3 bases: TGTGCCAGCAGTTCTACAGGGGCGCCTAGCAATCAGCCCCAGCATTTT.

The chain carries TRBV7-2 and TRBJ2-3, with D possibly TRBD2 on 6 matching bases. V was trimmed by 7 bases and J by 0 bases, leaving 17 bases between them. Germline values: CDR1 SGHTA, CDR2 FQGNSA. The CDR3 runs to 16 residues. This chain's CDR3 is CASTGSSGFSTDTQYF. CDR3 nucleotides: TGTGCCAGCACCGGTTCCAGCGGGTTCAGCACAGATACGCAGTATTTT.

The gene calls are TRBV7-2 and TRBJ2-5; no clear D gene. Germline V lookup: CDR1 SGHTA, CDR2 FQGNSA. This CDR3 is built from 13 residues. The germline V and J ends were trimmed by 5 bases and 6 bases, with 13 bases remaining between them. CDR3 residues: CASSRTTVQTQYF. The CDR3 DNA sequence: TGTGCCAGCAGCCGTACTACTGTTCAGACCCAGTACTTC. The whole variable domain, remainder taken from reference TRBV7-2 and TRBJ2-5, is GAGVSQSPSNKVTEKGKDVELRCDPISGHTALYWYRQSLGQGLEFLIYFQGNSAPDKSGLPSDRFSAERTGGSVSTLTIQRTQQEDSAVYLCASSRTTVQTQYFGPGTRLLVL.

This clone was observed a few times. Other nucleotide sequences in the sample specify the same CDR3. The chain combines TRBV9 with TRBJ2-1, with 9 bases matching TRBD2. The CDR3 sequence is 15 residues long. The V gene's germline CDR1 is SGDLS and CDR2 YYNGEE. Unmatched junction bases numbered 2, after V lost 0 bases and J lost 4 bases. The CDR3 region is CASSVDSGRYNEQFF. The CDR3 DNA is TGTGCCAGCAGCGTAGATAGCGGGAGATACAATGAGCAGTTCTTC.

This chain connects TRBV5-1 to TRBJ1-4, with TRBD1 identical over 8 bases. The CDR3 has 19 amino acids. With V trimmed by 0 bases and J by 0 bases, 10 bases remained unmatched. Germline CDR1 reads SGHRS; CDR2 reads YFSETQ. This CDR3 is CASSLARTGPMSTNEKLFF. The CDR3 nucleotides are TGCGCCAGCAGCTTGGCAAGGACAGGGCCAATGTCAACTAATGAAAAACTGTTTTTT.

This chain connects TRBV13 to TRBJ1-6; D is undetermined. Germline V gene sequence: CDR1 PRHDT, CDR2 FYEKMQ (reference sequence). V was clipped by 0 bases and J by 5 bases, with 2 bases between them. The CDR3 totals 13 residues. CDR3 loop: CASSLGDNSPLHF. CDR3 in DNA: TGTGCCAGCAGCTTAGGCGATAATTCACCCCTCCACTTT. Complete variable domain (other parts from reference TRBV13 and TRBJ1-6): AAGVIQSPRHLIKEKRETATLKCYPIPRHDTVYWYQQGPGQDPQFLISFYEKMQSDKGSIPDRFSAQQFSDYHSELNMSSLELGDSALYFCASSLGDNSPLHFGNGTRLTVT.

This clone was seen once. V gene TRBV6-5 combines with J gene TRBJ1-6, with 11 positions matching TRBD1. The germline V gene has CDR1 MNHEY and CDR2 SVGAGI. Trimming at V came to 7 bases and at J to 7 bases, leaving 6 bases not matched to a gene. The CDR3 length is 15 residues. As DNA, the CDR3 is TGTGCCAGCATGGATAGGGACAGGGGGAATTCACCCCTCCACTTT. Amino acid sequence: CASMDRDRGNSPLHF.

The CDR3 here is CASSQDLAVLNEQFF. The CDR3 region has the DNA TGTGCCAGCAGCCAAGACCTAGCGGTACTCAATGAGCAGTTCTTC. The V gene is TRBV3-1 (or the pseudogene TRBV3-2), the J gene TRBJ2-1; 7 nucleotides match TRBD2. CDR3 length: 15 residues. The germline V gene has CDR1 LGHDT and CDR2 YNNKEL (reference sequence). Trimming cost V 0 bases and J 6 bases; bases outside gene matches: 5.

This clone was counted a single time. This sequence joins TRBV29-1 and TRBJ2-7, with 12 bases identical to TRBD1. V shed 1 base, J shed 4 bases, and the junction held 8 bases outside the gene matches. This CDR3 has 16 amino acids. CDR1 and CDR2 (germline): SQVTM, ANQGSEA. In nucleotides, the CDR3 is TGCAGCGTTGAAGGTTGGGGGACAGGGGGCAGTTACGAGCAGTACTTC. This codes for CSVEGWGTGGSYEQYF.

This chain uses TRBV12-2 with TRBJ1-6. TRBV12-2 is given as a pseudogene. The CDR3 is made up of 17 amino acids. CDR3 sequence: CASRPSGTGTYNSPLHF. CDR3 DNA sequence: TGTGCAAGTCGCCCTAGTGGTACGGGAACCTATAATTCACCCCTCCACTTT.

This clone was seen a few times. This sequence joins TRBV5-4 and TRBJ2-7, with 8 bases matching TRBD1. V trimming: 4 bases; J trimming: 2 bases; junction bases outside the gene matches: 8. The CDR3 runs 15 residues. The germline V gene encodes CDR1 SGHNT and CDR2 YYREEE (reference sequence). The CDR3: CASSLGQGGAYEQYF. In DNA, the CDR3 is TGTGCCAGCAGCCTAGGACAGGGCGGTGCCTACGAGCAGTACTTC.

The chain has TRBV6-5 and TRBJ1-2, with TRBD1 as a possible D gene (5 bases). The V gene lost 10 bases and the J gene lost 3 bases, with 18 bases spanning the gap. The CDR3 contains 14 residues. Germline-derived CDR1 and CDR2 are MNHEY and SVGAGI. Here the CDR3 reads CATQIRGGYYGYTF. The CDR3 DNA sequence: TGTGCCACCCAAATCCGGGGGGGGTACTATGGCTACACCTTC.

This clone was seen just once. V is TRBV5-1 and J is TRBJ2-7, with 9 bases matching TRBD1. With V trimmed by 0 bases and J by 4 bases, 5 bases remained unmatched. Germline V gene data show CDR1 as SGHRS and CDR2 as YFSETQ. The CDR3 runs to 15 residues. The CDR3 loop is CASSLVPGQGYEQYF. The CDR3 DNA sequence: TGCGCCAGCAGCTTGGTCCCCGGACAGGGGTACGAGCAGTACTTC.

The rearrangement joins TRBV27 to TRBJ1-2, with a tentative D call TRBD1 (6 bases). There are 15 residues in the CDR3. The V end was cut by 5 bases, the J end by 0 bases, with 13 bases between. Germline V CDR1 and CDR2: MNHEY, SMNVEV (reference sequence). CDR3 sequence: CASSPLGTPNYGYTF. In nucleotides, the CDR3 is TGTGCCAGCAGTCCCCTGGGGACACCTAACTATGGCTACACCTTC.

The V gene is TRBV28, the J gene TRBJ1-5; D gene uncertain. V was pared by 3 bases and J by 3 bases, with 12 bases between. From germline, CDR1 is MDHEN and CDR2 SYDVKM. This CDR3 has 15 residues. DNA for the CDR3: TGTGCCAGCAGTTTCCCCGGGAATCACAATCAGCCCCAGCATTTT. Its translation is CASSFPGNHNQPQHF.

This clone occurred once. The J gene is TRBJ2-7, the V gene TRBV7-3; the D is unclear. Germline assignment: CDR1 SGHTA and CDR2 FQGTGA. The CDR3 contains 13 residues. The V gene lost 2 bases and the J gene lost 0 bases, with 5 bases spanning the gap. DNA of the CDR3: TGTGCCAGCAGCTTACATTTCTCCTACGAGCAGTACTTC. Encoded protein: CASSLHFSYEQYF.

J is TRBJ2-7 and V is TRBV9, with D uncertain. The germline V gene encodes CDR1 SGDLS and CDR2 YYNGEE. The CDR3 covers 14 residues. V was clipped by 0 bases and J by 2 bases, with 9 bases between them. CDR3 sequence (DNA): TGTGCCAGCAGCGTAGCTGCGGCTACCTACGAGCAGTACTTC. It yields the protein CASSVAAATYEQYF.

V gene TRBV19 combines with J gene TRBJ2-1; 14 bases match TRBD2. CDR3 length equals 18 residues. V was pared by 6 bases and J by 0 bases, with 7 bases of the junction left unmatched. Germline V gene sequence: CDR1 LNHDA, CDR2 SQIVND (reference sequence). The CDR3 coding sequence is TGTGCCAGTAGAGGACTAGCGGGAGGACTGAACTCCTACAATGAGCAGTTCTTC. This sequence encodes CASRGLAGGLNSYNEQFF.

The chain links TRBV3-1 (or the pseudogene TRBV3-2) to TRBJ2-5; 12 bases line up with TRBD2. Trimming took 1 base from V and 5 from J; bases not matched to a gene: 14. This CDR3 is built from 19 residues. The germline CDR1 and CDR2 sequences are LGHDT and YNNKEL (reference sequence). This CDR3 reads CASSQVGSSGRAVVETQYF. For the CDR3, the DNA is TGTGCCAGCAGCCAAGTTGGGTCTAGCGGGAGGGCCGTCGTCGAGACCCAGTACTTC.

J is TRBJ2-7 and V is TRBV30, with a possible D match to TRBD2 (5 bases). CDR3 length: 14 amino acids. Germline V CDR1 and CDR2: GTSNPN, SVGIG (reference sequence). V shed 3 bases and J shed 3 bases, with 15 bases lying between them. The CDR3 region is CAWSIAPVDYEQYF. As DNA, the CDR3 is TGTGCCTGGAGCATAGCGCCTGTAGACTACGAGCAGTACTTC.

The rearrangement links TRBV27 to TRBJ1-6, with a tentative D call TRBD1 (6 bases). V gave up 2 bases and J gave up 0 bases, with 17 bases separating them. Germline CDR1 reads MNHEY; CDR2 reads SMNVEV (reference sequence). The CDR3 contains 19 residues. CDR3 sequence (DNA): TGTGCCAGCAGTTTACGTGGGGGCGGAATATTCTCCTATAATTCACCCCTCCACTTT. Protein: CASSLRGGGIFSYNSPLHF.

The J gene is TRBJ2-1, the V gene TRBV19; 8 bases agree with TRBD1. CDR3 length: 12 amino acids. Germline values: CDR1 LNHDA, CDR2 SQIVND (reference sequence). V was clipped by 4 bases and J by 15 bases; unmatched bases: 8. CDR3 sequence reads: CASSNRQGRSFF. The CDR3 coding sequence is TGTGCCAGTAGTAATCGACAGGGGAGGTCGTTCTTC.

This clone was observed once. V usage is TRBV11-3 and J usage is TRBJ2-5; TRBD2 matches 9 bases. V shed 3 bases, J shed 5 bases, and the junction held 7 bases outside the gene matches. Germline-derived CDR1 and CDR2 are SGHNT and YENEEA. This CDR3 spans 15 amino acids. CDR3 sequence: CASSFAGGPGETQYF. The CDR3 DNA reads TGTGCCAGCAGCTTCGCGGGAGGGCCAGGGGAGACCCAGTACTTC.

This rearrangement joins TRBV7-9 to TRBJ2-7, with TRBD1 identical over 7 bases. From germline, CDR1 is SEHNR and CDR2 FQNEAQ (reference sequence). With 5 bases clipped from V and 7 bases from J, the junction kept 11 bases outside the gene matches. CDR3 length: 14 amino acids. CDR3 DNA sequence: TGTGCCAGCAGCCTCGACAGGGCGCTGAGGGAGCAGTACTTC. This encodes CASSLDRALREQYF.

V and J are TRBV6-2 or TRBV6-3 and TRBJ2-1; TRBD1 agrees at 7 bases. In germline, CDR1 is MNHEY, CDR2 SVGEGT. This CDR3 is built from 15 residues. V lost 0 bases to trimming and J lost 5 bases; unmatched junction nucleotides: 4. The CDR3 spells CASSYSQGYHNEQFF. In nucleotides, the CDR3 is TGTGCCAGCAGTTACTCACAGGGGTACCACAATGAGCAGTTCTTC.

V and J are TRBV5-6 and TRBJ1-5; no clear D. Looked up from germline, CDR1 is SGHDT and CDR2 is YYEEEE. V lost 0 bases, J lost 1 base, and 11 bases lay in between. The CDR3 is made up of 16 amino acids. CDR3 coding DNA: TGTGCCAGCAGCTTGGCACGACTCCTAAGCAATCAGCCCCAGCATTTT. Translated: CASSLARLLSNQPQHF.

CDR3 protein: CASSAGLTNEGYTF. For the CDR3, the DNA is TGTGCCAGCAGCGCCGGTTTGACTAATGAAGGCTACACCTTC. This chain joins TRBV9 and TRBJ1-2; D is undetermined. The CDR3 contains 14 residues. The germline V and J ends were trimmed by 3 bases and 8 bases, with 17 bases remaining between them. Germline values: CDR1 SGDLS, CDR2 YYNGEE.

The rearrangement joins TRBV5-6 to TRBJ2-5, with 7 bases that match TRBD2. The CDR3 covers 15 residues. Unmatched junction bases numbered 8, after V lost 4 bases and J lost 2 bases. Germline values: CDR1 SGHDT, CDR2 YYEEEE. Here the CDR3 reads CASSKRLGGQETQYF. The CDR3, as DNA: TGTGCCAGCAGCAAGAGACTGGGGGGGCAAGAGACCCAGTACTTC.

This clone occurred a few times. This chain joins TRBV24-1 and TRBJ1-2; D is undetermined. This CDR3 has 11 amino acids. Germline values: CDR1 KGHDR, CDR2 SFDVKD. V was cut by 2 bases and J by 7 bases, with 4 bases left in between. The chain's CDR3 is CATSDSGGYTF. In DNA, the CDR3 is TGTGCCACCAGTGATTCAGGTGGCTACACCTTC.